Given below is one TCR beta chain in context. Its target is not known. This sample is drawn from a study of T cell repertoires in cytomegalovirus infection. Overall study: Both recently identified HLA-C-restricted and well-studied HLA-B-restricted CMV epitopes were used in the study. Matching HLA type, along with CMV infection, was indicated by public TCR beta signatures. General study results and limits: Ex vivo, HLA-C-restricted CMV-specific TCR beta clonotypes prevailed over the rest of the response. Public TCR beta family frequency separated CMV-and-HLA carriers, including in an independent cohort.

TCRdb reanalysed the reads using MiXCR and keeps one entry per CDR3 protein. The data show 450,000 to 600,000 distinct CDR3 sequences, approximately 46% seen once. CDR3 length: 16 amino acids. Germline V gene sequence: CDR1 SGDLS, CDR2 YYNGEE. V shed 2 bases, J shed 3 bases, and the junction held 7 bases outside the gene matches. The origin of this receptor is a human donor in good health (CMV status not recorded). Some clones in this sample may be carry-over from other donors' samples. Sequenced material: cultured PBMCs, taken from culture after CMV antigen stimulation. V usage is TRBV9 and J usage is TRBJ1-4, with 7 positions matching TRBD1. Written as DNA, the CDR3 is TGTGCCAGCAGCGTTCACCCCGGGACAGCTAATGAAAAACTGTTTTTT. It yields the protein CASSVHPGTANEKLFF.